A selection of T cell receptor beta chains follows, all from one sample in a study of CD8+ T cells in alopecia areata. Assay: immunoSEQ multiplex PCR; the TCRdb copy retains only in-frame clones and omits some. The sample holds approximately 200,000 clones, more than 45% seen once. The sample was CD4+ T cells sorted from blood, taken at week 24, from a patient treated with tofacitinib. Every receptor here comes from a human donor with alopecia areata. CDR3s include the opening cysteine and the closing phenylalanine or tryptophan. Fields, in order: J gene, V gene, CDR3 protein.

j_gene: TRBJ1-5; v_gene: TRBV25-1; CDR3aa: CASSDRGNQPQHF
j_gene: TRBJ2-7; v_gene: TRBV27; CDR3aa: CASRRGTSVSSYEQYF
j_gene: TRBJ1-2; v_gene: TRBV7-9; CDR3aa: CASRETPGYGYTF
j_gene: TRBJ2-5; v_gene: TRBV19; CDR3aa: CASSIGGGGTQYF
j_gene: TRBJ2-3; v_gene: TRBV30; CDR3aa: CAWSPKVGAGGTDTQYF
j_gene: TRBJ2-7; v_gene: TRBV6-5; CDR3aa: CASRPPGQGGGEQYF
j_gene: TRBJ1-1; v_gene: TRBV29-1; CDR3aa: CSVESRGAGTEAFF
j_gene: TRBJ2-7; v_gene: TRBV6-6; CDR3aa: CASSYSRDRSQYF
j_gene: TRBJ2-5; v_gene: TRBV5-1; CDR3aa: CASSLAWETEETQYF
j_gene: TRBJ1-3; v_gene: TRBV5-1; CDR3aa: CASSFSGYSGNTIYF
j_gene: TRBJ2-3; v_gene: TRBV30; CDR3aa: CAHWFGDTQYF
j_gene: TRBJ2-7; v_gene: TRBV9; CDR3aa: CASSVQAGSSSYEQYF
j_gene: TRBJ2-5; v_gene: TRBV28; CDR3aa: CASSSGLQETQYF
j_gene: TRBJ2-3; v_gene: TRBV29-1; CDR3aa: CSATPTDTQYF
j_gene: TRBJ2-5; v_gene: TRBV7-2; CDR3aa: CASSSPRGSGSLETQYF
j_gene: TRBJ1-5; v_gene: TRBV6-5; CDR3aa: CASSYRQGGQPQHF
j_gene: TRBJ2-3; v_gene: TRBV6-5; CDR3aa: CASSYSRSRPGDTQYF
j_gene: TRBJ2-2; v_gene: TRBV25-1; CDR3aa: CASSQMTGGGNTGELFF
j_gene: TRBJ1-1; v_gene: TRBV2; CDR3aa: CASSEAGYTEAFF
j_gene: TRBJ1-3; v_gene: TRBV7-2; CDR3aa: CASSFRDSGNTIYF
j_gene: TRBJ2-3; v_gene: TRBV6-6; CDR3aa: CASRGGRGLTDTQYF
j_gene: TRBJ1-4; v_gene: TRBV7-8; CDR3aa: CASSLSAKTNEKLFF
j_gene: TRBJ1-6; v_gene: TRBV5-1; CDR3aa: CASSATARTDNSPLHF